This is a list of T cell receptor beta chains from one sample in a study of T-cell reconstitution after alpha-beta-depleted transplantation in children. TCRdb re-analysed the PCR reads in MiXCR, keeping a single row per CDR3 protein. The table has around 700,000 distinct CDR3 sequences, less than 15% seen once. This material consisted of PBMCs, taken before TCRalphabeta/CD19-depleted stem cell transplant. Receptors originate from a girl aged 2-10 years with congenital amegakaryocytic thrombocytopenia, due to receive a stem cell transplant. Each CDR3 is given with its conserved first and last residue. D genes are given only for firm matches. Clone size is shown for a subset of rows, as once, few, many or a class of expanded clone.

cdr3_aa | cdr3_nt | v_call | clone_size | d_call | j_call
CASTGQGIGEQYF | TGTGCCAGCACCGGACAGGGAATAGGCGAGCAGTACTTC | TRBV2 | - | TRBD1 | TRBJ2-7
CSVGGYLGNEQFF | TGCAGCGTTGGGGGATACTTGGGAAATGAGCAGTTCTTC | TRBV29-1 | few | - | TRBJ2-1
CASSLDPPSYNEQFF | TGCGCCAGCAGCTTGGATCCCCCCTCCTACAATGAGCAGTTCTTC | TRBV5-1 | many | - | TRBJ2-1
CASSLWSIPAQYF | TGTGCCAGCAGCCTCTGGAGTATTCCGGCCCAGTACTTC | TRBV12-3/TRBV12-4 | many | - | TRBJ2-5
CASSALQGNSGANVLTF | TGTGCCAGCAGTGCGCTCCAGGGTAACTCTGGGGCCAACGTCCTGACTTTC | TRBV27 | - | - | TRBJ2-6
CSAPELEAFF | TGCAGCGCCCCTGAGCTTGAAGCTTTCTTT | TRBV29-1 | - | - | TRBJ1-1
CASSLNWGRGGYTF | TGTGCCAGCAGCTTAAACTGGGGGCGAGGTGGCTACACCTTC | TRBV7-9 | few | - | TRBJ1-2
CASSWDRGYYGYTF | TGTGCCAGCAGCTGGGACAGGGGGTACTATGGCTACACCTTC | TRBV5-6 | many | TRBD1 | TRBJ1-2
CATSDPSAGELFF | TGTGCCACCAGTGACCCCTCGGCCGGGGAGCTGTTTTTT | TRBV24-1 | - | - | TRBJ2-2
CASSSSQVDGADTQYF | TGTGCCAGCAGCTCTAGCCAAGTGGACGGGGCAGATACGCAGTATTTT | TRBV7-9 | - | - | TRBJ2-3
CASSSDQQPQHF | TGTGCCAGCAGTTCCGACCAGCAGCCCCAGCATTTT | TRBV12-3/TRBV12-4 | - | - | TRBJ1-5
CASSHSSRDNSYEQYF | TGCGCCAGCAGCCATAGTAGCCGGGACAACTCCTACGAGCAGTACTTC | TRBV5-1 | few | - | TRBJ2-7
CSVSPRGRETGELFF | TGCAGCGTTTCCCCCAGGGGTCGGGAGACCGGGGAGCTGTTTTTT | TRBV29-1 | many | - | TRBJ2-2
CASSESAGDTDTQYF | TGCGCCAGCAGTGAGTCGGCGGGAGACACAGATACGCAGTATTTT | TRBV10-1 | many | TRBD2 | TRBJ2-3
CSYKTGGLETQYF | TGCAGTTATAAGACAGGGGGCTTAGAGACCCAGTACTTC | TRBV29-1 | - | TRBD1 | TRBJ2-5
CASSPGLARTQETQYF | TGTGCCAGCTCACCAGGTCTAGCGCGAACCCAAGAGACCCAGTACTTC | TRBV18 | few | - | TRBJ2-5
CASSPPPTSGAIQETQYF | TGCGCCAGCAGCCCCCCTCCCACTAGCGGAGCTATTCAAGAGACCCAGTACTTC | TRBV5-1 | - | TRBD2 | TRBJ2-5
CASDRRGDGYTF | TGTGCCAGTGATCGCCGTGGTGATGGCTACACCTTC | TRBV28 | - | - | TRBJ1-2
CASSLSPGGYEQCF | TGCGCCAGCAGCCTTTCTCCCGGGGGCTACGAGCAGTGCTTC | TRBV4-1 | - | - | TRBJ2-7
CASSYVSRSLYNSPLHF | TGTGCCAGCAGTTACGTCTCGAGGTCTCTCTATAATTCACCCCTCCACTTT | TRBV6-5 | many | - | TRBJ1-6
CASSYRDGYEQYF | TGTGCCAGCAGTTACAGGGACGGCTACGAGCAGTACTTC | TRBV6-5 | many | - | TRBJ2-7
CASSLFSDRNTIYF | TGCGCCAGCAGCTTGTTTTCAGATCGAAACACCATATATTTT | TRBV5-1 | few | - | TRBJ1-3
CSVNTALYNEQFF | TGCAGCGTCAACACGGCCCTTTACAATGAGCAGTTCTTC | TRBV29-1 | - | - | TRBJ2-1
CASSHPRTNTGELFF | TGTGCCAGCAGCCATCCCCGGACGAACACCGGGGAGCTGTTTTTT | TRBV28 | many | - | TRBJ2-2
CASSSGPSTEAFF | TGCGCCAGCAGCTCGGGGCCGAGCACTGAAGCTTTCTTT | TRBV5-1 | many | - | TRBJ1-1
CSVGTGTDTQYF | TGCAGCGTCGGGACGGGCACAGATACGCAGTATTTT | TRBV29-1 | many | - | TRBJ2-3
CASSRRGAGEETQYF | TGTGCCAGCAGCCGTCGCGGCGCGGGAGAAGAGACCCAGTACTTC | TRBV7-3 | few | TRBD2 | TRBJ2-5
CSAVIRGNEQFF | TGCAGTGCAGTGATTAGGGGAAATGAGCAGTTCTTC | TRBV20-1 | - | - | TRBJ2-1
CASSLEAGREYF | TGTGCCAGCAGTTTGGAGGCGGGAAGGGAGTATTTT | TRBV12-3/TRBV12-4 | many | - | TRBJ2-3
CASSTWGGTDTQYF | TGTGCCAGCAGCACGTGGGGCGGCACAGATACGCAGTATTTT | TRBV7-2 | many | - | TRBJ2-3
CASSWEDYEQYF | TGTGCCAGCAGCTGGGAGGACTACGAGCAGTACTTC | TRBV7-9 | few | - | TRBJ2-7
CASSSGLAGRQETQYF | TGCGCCAGCAGCTCCGGACTAGCGGGCCGGCAAGAGACCCAGTACTTC | TRBV5-1 | few | TRBD2 | TRBJ2-5
CASSLELQTGETQYF | TGTGCCAGCAGCTTAGAACTCCAGACGGGAGAGACCCAGTACTTC | TRBV7-9 | - | - | TRBJ2-5
CAIKVLAGEYEQYF | TGTGCCATCAAAGTGCTAGCGGGAGAGTACGAGCAGTACTTC | TRBV10-3 | many | TRBD2 | TRBJ2-7
CASSLRPDRGDTEAFF | TGCGCCAGCAGCTTAAGGCCCGATAGGGGTGACACTGAAGCTTTCTTT | TRBV5-1 | - | - | TRBJ1-1
CASSSGYRLVHPVTRRSPNYEQYF | TGTGCCAGCAGTTCAGGGTACCGCTTAGTCCACCCGGTTACACGTCGAAGCCCGAACTACGAGCAGTACTTC | TRBV12-3/TRBV12-4 | - | - | TRBJ2-7
CSARTPYSNQPQHF | TGCAGTGCTAGGACACCTTATAGCAATCAGCCCCAGCATTTT | TRBV20-1 | many | - | TRBJ1-5
CASSQPVLGQPYGQYF | TGCGCCAGCAGCCAACCCGTTTTGGGCCAACCCTACGGGCAGTACTTC | TRBV4-1 | - | - | TRBJ2-7
CASSIEGGPGTQYF | TGTGCCAGTAGTATAGAGGGAGGGCCAGGGACCCAGTACTTC | TRBV19 | few | TRBD2 | TRBJ2-5